Each of the 20 T cell receptor beta chains below was sequenced from the same sample in a study of cytomegalovirus exposure and HLA in healthy donors. In the PCR, 60 Vbeta and 13 Jbeta primers were used. Measured with immunoSEQ multiplex PCR; TCRdb has only the in-frame clones, and not every one. Of around 150,000 clones in the sample, over 60% were seen once. The specimen was PBMCs. The receptors stem from a woman aged 40 to 50 in good health and CMV-seronegative.

The chain has TRBV28 and TRBJ1-2, with no clear D. Germline loops: CDR1 MDHEN, CDR2 SYDVKM. V lost 0 bases and J lost 7, with 9 bases in between. CDR3 size: 13 residues. The CDR3 loop is CASSLWAPGGYTF. The CDR3 nucleotides read TGTGCCAGCAGTTTATGGGCCCCTGGTGGCTACACCTTC.

V gene TRBV4-1 combines with J gene TRBJ2-4, with 7 positions matching TRBD1. Germline values: CDR1 MGHRA, CDR2 YSYEKL. The CDR3 contains 15 residues. Trimming cost V 2 bases and J 9 bases; bases outside gene matches: 10. CDR3 nucleotides: TGCGCCAGCAGCCAACCGGGACAGTTCCGTGGCATTCAGTACTTC. This gives the protein CASSQPGQFRGIQYF.

The chain employs TRBV5-8 and TRBJ1-1; D gene unclear. Per germline, CDR1 SGHTS and CDR2 YDEGEE. The V gene lost 2 bases and the J gene lost 3 bases, with 8 bases spanning the gap. CDR3 length: 13 residues. The chain's CDR3 is CASSFYLDTEAFF. Here the CDR3 DNA reads TGTGCCAGCAGCTTTTACTTGGACACTGAAGCTTTCTTT. Based on the CDR3 plus reference TRBV5-8 and TRBJ1-1, the full variable domain is EAGVTQSPTHLIKTRGQQATLRCSPISGHTSVYWYQQALGLGLQFLLWYDEGEERNRGNFPPRFSGRQFPNYSSELNVNALELEDSALYLCASSFYLDTEAFFGQGTRLTVV.

V gene TRBV11-2 combines with J gene TRBJ1-2; D not resolved. The germline V gene has CDR1 SGHAT and CDR2 FQNNGV. This CDR3 spans 13 amino acids. The V end was cut by 1 base, the J end by 5 bases, with 8 bases between. CDR3 sequence: CASSLVSFYGYTF. The CDR3, as DNA: TGTGCCAGCAGCTTAGTCTCCTTTTATGGCTACACCTTC.

This chain connects TRBV19 to TRBJ1-5; D is possibly TRBD1 (6 bases). Germline V CDR1 and CDR2: LNHDA, SQIVND (reference sequence). V lost 6 bases, J lost 7 bases, and 16 bases lay in between. This CDR3 has 14 amino acids. This chain's CDR3 is CASSSRGSWQPQHF. DNA for the CDR3: TGTGCCAGTAGCTCCAGGGGAAGCTGGCAGCCCCAGCATTTT.

The chain carries TRBV5-1 and TRBJ2-3, with a tentative D call TRBD2 (6 bases). Trimming cost V 5 bases and J 0 bases, with 13 bases left between them. The CDR3 is 15 amino acids. Germline values: CDR1 SGHRS, CDR2 YFSETQ. CDR3 DNA: TGCGCCAGCAGTACGGGAGCGACCAGCACAGATACGCAGTATTTT. This codes for CASSTGATSTDTQYF.

The J gene is TRBJ2-2, the V gene TRBV6-4; D might be TRBD2 (5 bases). CDR3 size: 14 residues. V was clipped by 8 bases and J by 4 bases, with 14 bases between them. The germline V gene encodes CDR1 MRHNA and CDR2 SNTAGT. CDR3 sequence: CASSRALGTGELFF. The CDR3 DNA is TGTGCCAGCTCGAGGGCCTTGGGCACCGGGGAGCTGTTTTTT.

This chain connects TRBV27 to TRBJ1-1, with 7 bases identical to TRBD1. Germline CDR1 is MNHEY and CDR2 is SMNVEV (reference sequence). With 1 base clipped from V and 1 base from J, the junction kept 6 bases outside the gene matches. The CDR3 is made up of 16 amino acids. The CDR3 region has the DNA TGTGCCAGCAGTTTATACCTGACAGGGTCGAACACTGAAGCTTTCTTT. It yields the protein CASSLYLTGSNTEAFF.

The V and J genes are TRBV5-1 and TRBJ2-5; D gene ambiguous. V lost 7 bases to trimming and J lost 3 bases, with 13 bases between them. From germline, CDR1 is SGHRS and CDR2 YFSETQ. The CDR3 contains 13 residues. CDR3 loop: CASHPGPEETQYF. The DNA for the CDR3 is TGCGCCAGCCATCCAGGCCCTGAAGAGACCCAGTACTTC.

The chain recombines TRBV6-4 with TRBJ2-3, with 8 bases fitting TRBD2. The J segment lost 0 bases and the V segment lost 4 bases, leaving 3 bases of the junction unmatched. The length of the CDR3 is 15 residues. Germline CDR1 and CDR2: MRHNA and SNTAGT. This CDR3 is CASSALAGSTDTQYF. CDR3 bases: TGTGCCAGCAGTGCTTTAGCGGGAAGCACAGATACGCAGTATTTT.

The chain couples TRBV19 to TRBJ1-5; D is undetermined. This CDR3 region has 15 residues. Germline assignment: CDR1 LNHDA and CDR2 SQIVND (reference sequence). The V and J ends lost 3 bases and 7 bases respectively, with 16 bases between them. The chain's CDR3 is CASSIIGRSGQPQHF. In nucleotides, the CDR3 is TGTGCCAGTAGTATTATAGGGAGGTCGGGACAGCCCCAGCATTTT.

V usage is TRBV2 and J usage is TRBJ2-7, with TRBD2 matching 8 bases. Germline loops: CDR1 SNHLY, CDR2 FYNNEI. There are 14 residues in the CDR3. J lost 0 bases, V lost 7 bases, and 5 bases had no gene match. The CDR3 is CASMNSGASYEQYF. The CDR3 region has the DNA TGTGCCAGCATGAATAGCGGGGCCTCCTACGAGCAGTACTTC.

V and J are TRBV5-1 and TRBJ2-2, with D perhaps TRBD1 (7 bases). This CDR3 has 13 amino acids. V was shortened by 9 bases and J by 5 bases, with 14 bases between the two germline ends. CDR1 and CDR2 from the germline V gene are SGHRS and YFSETQ. The CDR3 reads CATQGGRTGELFF. The CDR3 coding sequence is TGCGCCACCCAGGGGGGCAGAACCGGGGAGCTGTTTTTT. Supplemented by reference TRBV5-1 and TRBJ2-2, the full variable domain reads KAGVTQTPRYLIKTRGQQVTLSCSPISGHRSVSWYQQTPGQGLQFLFEYFSETQRNKGNFPGRFSGRQFSNSRSEMNVSTLELGDSALYLCATQGGRTGELFFGEGSRLTVL.

The chain combines TRBV2 with TRBJ2-7; 8 nucleotides align to TRBD1. This CDR3 has 14 residues. With V trimmed by 6 bases and J by 6 bases, 10 bases remained unmatched. Germline CDR1 SNHLY, CDR2 FYNNEI. The chain's CDR3 is CASRMDRVGFEQYF. The CDR3 region has the DNA TGTGCCAGCAGGATGGACAGGGTTGGATTCGAGCAGTACTTC.

CDR3 nucleotide sequence: TGTGCCAGCAGCTTGGGGCAGGGGGCGCTTGGCTACACCTTC. Protein product: CASSLGQGALGYTF. This chain links TRBV5-4 with TRBJ1-2; 8 bases agree with TRBD1. The germline V gene encodes CDR1 SGHNT and CDR2 YYREEE (reference sequence). V shed 0 bases and J 7 bases; nucleotides not matched to a gene: 5. The CDR3 contains 14 residues.

The chain recombines TRBV7-9 with TRBJ1-2, with D possibly matching TRBD1 (5 bases). Looked up from germline, CDR1 is SEHNR and CDR2 is FQNEAQ (reference sequence). The CDR3 covers 13 residues. The V gene lost 2 bases and the J gene lost 7 bases, with 11 bases spanning the gap. CDR3 DNA sequence: TGTGCCAGCAGCTTACCGGGGGTGGGTGGCTACACCTTC. Protein sequence: CASSLPGVGGYTF.

J is TRBJ1-3 and V is TRBV27, with D possibly matching TRBD1 (5 bases). There are 15 residues in the CDR3. Per the germline V gene, CDR1 is MNHEY and CDR2 is SMNVEV (reference sequence). Trimming removed 0 bases at V and 4 bases at J, with 10 bases between. CDR3: CASSLSRGGGNTIYF. The CDR3 DNA sequence: TGTGCCAGCAGTTTATCACGCGGGGGAGGAAACACCATATATTTT.

The chain joins TRBV30 to TRBJ2-5; D might be TRBD2 (6 bases). This CDR3 is 14 amino acids long. Trimming took 2 bases from V and 5 from J, leaving 15 bases between them. CDR1 and CDR2 (germline): GTSNPN, SVGIG (reference sequence). This CDR3 is CAWSLKGGTETQYF. The CDR3 DNA reads TGTGCCTGGAGTTTAAAGGGAGGAACGGAGACCCAGTACTTC.

The chain joins TRBV5-5 to TRBJ1-1; maybe TRBD1 (6 bases). V gave up 0 bases and J gave up 5 bases, with 11 bases separating them. CDR1 and CDR2 from the germline V gene are SGHKS and YYEKEE (reference sequence). This CDR3 comprises 14 residues. In DNA form, the CDR3 reads TGTGCCAGCAGCTTGGCCTACAGGGAGACTGAAGCTTTCTTT. It is translated as CASSLAYRETEAFF.

The V gene is TRBV19, the J gene TRBJ2-1, with D perhaps matching TRBD1 (6 bases). Germline CDR1 reads LNHDA; CDR2 reads SQIVND (reference sequence). CDR3 length equals 15 residues. The V gene lost 3 bases and the J gene lost 4 bases, with 13 bases spanning the gap. The DNA for the CDR3 is TGTGCCAGTAGTATTCAGGTGGGGACATACAATGAGCAGTTCTTC. As protein: CASSIQVGTYNEQFF.